This TCR beta chain was captured by sequencing in a study of identical twins. Study results and caveats: For out-of-frame alpha sequences shared by twins, low generation probability was in excess. Memory repertoires lacked the insertion deficit that abundant cord blood beta clonotypes showed.

Unique molecular identifiers were present on cDNA, and template switching added a universal primer site. TCRdb processed the 5' RACE reads anew with MiXCR; each CDR3 protein has one entry. In the table there are 450,000 or so distinct CDR3 sequences, 14% of which are singletons. Turning to this clonotype: The antigen is unknown.

The CDR3 has 20 residues. The sample also formed part of further work on yellow fever vaccine responses in identical twins.

The source material was CD4+ T cells sorted from blood. This receptor was taken from a young woman in good health. This sequence joins TRBV21-1 and TRBJ2-1; the D call TRBD2 from the table was never checked on the DNA. TRBV21-1 is a listed pseudogene. CDR3 coding DNA: TGTGCCAGCAGCAAGTCAATAGAACTAGCGGGAGGGCCGGAATACAATGAGCAGTTCTTC. Its translation: CASSKSIELAGGPEYNEQFF.